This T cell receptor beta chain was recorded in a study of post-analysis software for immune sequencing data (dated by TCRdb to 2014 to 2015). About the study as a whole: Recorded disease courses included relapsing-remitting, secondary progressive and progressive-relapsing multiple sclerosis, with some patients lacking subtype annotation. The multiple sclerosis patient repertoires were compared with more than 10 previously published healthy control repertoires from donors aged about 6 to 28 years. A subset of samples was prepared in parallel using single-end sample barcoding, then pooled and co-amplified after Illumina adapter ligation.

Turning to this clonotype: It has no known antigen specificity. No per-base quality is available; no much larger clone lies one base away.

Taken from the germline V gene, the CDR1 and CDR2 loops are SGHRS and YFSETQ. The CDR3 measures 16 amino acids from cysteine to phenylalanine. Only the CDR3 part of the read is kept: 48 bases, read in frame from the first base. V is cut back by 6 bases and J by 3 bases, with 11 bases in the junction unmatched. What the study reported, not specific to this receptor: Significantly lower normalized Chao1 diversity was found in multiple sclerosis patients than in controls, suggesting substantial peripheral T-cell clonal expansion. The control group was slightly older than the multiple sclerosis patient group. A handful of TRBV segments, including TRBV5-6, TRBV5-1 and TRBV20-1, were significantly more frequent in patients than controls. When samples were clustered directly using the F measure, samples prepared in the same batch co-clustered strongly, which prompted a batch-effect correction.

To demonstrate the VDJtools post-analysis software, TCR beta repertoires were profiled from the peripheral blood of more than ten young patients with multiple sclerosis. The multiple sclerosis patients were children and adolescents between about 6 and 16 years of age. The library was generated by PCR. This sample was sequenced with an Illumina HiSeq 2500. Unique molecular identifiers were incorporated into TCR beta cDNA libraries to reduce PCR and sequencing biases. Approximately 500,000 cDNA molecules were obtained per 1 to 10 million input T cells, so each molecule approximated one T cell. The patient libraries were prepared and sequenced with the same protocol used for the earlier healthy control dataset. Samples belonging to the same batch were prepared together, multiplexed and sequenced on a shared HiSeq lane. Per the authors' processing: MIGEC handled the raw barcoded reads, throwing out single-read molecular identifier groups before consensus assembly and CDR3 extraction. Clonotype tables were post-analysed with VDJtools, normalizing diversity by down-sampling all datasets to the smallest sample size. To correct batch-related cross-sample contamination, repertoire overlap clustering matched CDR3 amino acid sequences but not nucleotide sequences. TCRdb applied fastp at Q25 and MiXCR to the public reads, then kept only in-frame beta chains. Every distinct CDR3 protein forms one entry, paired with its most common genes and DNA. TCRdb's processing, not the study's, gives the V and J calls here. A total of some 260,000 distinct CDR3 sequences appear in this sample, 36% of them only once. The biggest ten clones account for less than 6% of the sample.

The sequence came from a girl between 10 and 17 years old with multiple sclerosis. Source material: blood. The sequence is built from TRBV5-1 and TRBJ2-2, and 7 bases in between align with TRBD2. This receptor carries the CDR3 CASKGPAGMDTGELFF. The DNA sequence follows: TGCGCCAGCAAGGGCCCAGCGGGGATGGACACCGGGGAGCTGTTTTTT.